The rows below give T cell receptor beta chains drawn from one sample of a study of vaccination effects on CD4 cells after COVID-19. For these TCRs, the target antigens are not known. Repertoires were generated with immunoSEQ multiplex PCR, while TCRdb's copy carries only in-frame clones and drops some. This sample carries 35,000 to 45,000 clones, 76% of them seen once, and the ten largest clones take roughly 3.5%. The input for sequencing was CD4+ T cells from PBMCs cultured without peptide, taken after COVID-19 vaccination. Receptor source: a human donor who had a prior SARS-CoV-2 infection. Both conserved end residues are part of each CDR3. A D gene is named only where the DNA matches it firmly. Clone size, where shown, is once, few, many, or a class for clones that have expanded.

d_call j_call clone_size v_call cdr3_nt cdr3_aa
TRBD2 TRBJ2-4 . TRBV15 TGTGCCACCAGCAGAGAGAGACCGGGACTAGCGTCTCAGTACTTC CATSRERPGLASQYF
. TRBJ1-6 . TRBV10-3 TGTGCCATCAGTGAGATCGGTGTGGGAAATAATTCACCCCTCCACTTT CAISEIGVGNNSPLHF
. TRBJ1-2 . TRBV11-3 TGTGCCAGCAGCTTTCTAGGGGTAAGAGACTATGGCTACACCTTC CASSFLGVRDYGYTF
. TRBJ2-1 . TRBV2 TGTGCCAGCAGTGTTGTCAATGAGCAGTTCTTC CASSVVNEQFF
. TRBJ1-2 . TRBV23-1 TGCGCCAGCAGTCAATCCCCCTCTAGGGGCTATGGCTACACCTTC CASSQSPSRGYGYTF
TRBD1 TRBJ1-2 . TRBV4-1 TGCGCCAGCAGCCAAGGATACAGGGGGCATGGTGGCTACACCTTC CASSQGYRGHGGYTF
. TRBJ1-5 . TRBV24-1 TGTGCCACCAGTGTGGGGGATCAGCCCCAGCATTTT CATSVGDQPQHF
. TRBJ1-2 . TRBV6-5 TGTGCCAGCAGCCCATACTATGGCTACACCTTC CASSPYYGYTF
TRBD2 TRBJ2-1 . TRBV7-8 TGTGCCAGCATGGGGCGGGAGGTAGGTGAGCAGTTCTTC CASMGREVGEQFF
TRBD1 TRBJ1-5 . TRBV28 TGTGCCAGCAGTCCCACCGGGACAGCCAAGAATCAGCCCCAGCATTTT CASSPTGTAKNQPQHF
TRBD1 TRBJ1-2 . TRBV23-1 TGCGCCAGCAGTCAATCCCCGACTCATAGGGGGCAGGACTATGGCTACACCTTC CASSQSPTHRGQDYGYTF
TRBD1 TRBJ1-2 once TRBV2 TGTGCCAGCAGTGAAAGGGGGCTGGGCGGCTACACCTTC CASSERGLGGYTF
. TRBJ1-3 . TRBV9 TGTGCCAGCAGCGTAGGGCCAGGGGAGGATGGAAACACCATATATTTT CASSVGPGEDGNTIYF
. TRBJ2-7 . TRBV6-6 TGTGCCAGCAGTTACTCGAGGGGTACGCACGAGCAGTACTTC CASSYSRGTHEQYF
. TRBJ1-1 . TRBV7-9 TGTGCCAGCAGAAATTTCCAGGGGATGAAGGACACTGAAGCTTTCTTT CASRNFQGMKDTEAFF
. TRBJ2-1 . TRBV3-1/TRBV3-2 TGTGCCAGCAGCCAAGATCTGCACTCGGATGAGCAGTTCTTC CASSQDLHSDEQFF
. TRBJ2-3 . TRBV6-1 TGTGCCAGCAGTGAATGGCCGCAGTATTTT CASSEWPQYF
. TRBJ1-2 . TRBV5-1 TGCGCCAGCAGCTTGGTTATGGGGGGGAGCGGCTACACCTTC CASSLVMGGSGYTF
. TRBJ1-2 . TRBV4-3 TGCGCCAGCAGCCAAGAAGGCCAGGGAAGTAGCTATGGCTACACCTTC CASSQEGQGSSYGYTF
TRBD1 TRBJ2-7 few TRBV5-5 TGTGCCAGCAGCTTGGGTCCCGGGACAGGGGTCTACGAGCAGTACTTC CASSLGPGTGVYEQYF
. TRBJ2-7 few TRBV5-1 TGCGCCAGCAGCTTGGCCCCGGGACCTTACGAGCAGTACTTC CASSLAPGPYEQYF
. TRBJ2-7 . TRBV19 TGTGCCAGTAGTAGACGTGGCTACGAGCAGTACTTC CASSRRGYEQYF
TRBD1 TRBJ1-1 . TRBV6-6 TGTGCCAGCTCCAAAGGGGGCTCCGAAGCTTTCTTT CASSKGGSEAFF
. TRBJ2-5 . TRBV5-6 TGTGCCAGCAGCTCCAAGAGGTCCGGGGAGACCCAGTACTTC CASSSKRSGETQYF
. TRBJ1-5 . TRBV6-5 TGTGCCAGCACATGGTCCGGGGTGAGTCAGCCCCAGCATTTT CASTWSGVSQPQHF
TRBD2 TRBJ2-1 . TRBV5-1 TGCGCCAGCAGCACGGGACTAGAATACAATGAGCAGTTCTTC CASSTGLEYNEQFF
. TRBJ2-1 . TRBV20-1 TGCAGTGGGGCGTCCTACAATGAGCAGTTCTTC CSGASYNEQFF
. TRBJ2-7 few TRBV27 TGTGCCACCAGCTCTTACTACGAGCAGTACTTC CATSSYYEQYF
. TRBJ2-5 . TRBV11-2 TGTGCCAGCAGCCAATTGCGGGAAAGGGAGACCCAGTACTTC CASSQLRERETQYF
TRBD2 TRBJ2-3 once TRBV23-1 TGCGCCAGCAGTCTCCCGGGACTAGCGGGAGGCCGATTTAAATTCACAGATACGCAGTATTTT CASSLPGLAGGRFKFTDTQYF
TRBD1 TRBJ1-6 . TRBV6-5 TGTGCCAGCAGTTACTCGGACAGGGCTAATTCACCCCTCCACTTT CASSYSDRANSPLHF
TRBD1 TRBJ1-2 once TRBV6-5 TGTGCCAGCACCGGCTCGGGACAGTTGTATGGCTACACCTTC CASTGSGQLYGYTF
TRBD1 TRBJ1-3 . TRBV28 TGTGCCAGCAGTTTATTATGGGACAGGGAACGCTCTGGAAACACCATATATTTT CASSLLWDRERSGNTIYF
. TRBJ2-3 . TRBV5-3 TGTGCCAGAAGACGAGAGGGACGCACAGATACGCAGTATTTT CARRREGRTDTQYF
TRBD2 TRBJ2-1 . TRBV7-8 TGTGCCAGCAGCAGACTAGCGAGCTCCTACAATGAGCAGTTCTTC CASSRLASSYNEQFF
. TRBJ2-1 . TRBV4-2 TGTGCCAGCAGCCAAAAAGGGGCCCCAGATGAGCAGTTCTTC CASSQKGAPDEQFF
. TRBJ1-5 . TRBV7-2 TGTGCCAGCAGCTTAGACAGGGAAAGGGCCCAGCATTTT CASSLDRERAQHF
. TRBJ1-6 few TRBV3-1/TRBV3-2 TGTGCCAGCAGCCCGAGACAGGTCAATTCACCCCTCCACTTT CASSPRQVNSPLHF
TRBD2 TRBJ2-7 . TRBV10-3 TGTGCCATCAGTTTTACTAGCGGGAGTGTCCACGAGCAGTACTTC CAISFTSGSVHEQYF
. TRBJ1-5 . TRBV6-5 TGTGCCAGCGGGAGGACCGATGGCAATCAGCCCCAGCATTTT CASGRTDGNQPQHF